This T cell receptor beta chain was found in a study of Tregs in tolerant kidney transplant recipients. About this clone: The target antigen is unknown.

Clones were sequenced by immunoSEQ multiplex PCR, and TCRdb holds only the in-frame ones, with some missing. This table has about 18,000 clones, 82% appearing once. CD4+CD25+CD127- Tregs, CD4+CD25- non-Tregs, CD4 and CD8 cells were sorted. Study findings and constraints: This study did not directly address biological reproducibility.

CDR1 and CDR2 (germline): SGHDT, YYEEEE. V shed 1 base and J 0 bases; nucleotides not matched to a gene: 4. The CDR3 spans 16 residues. The clonotype was recovered from a human donor in good health. The chain carries TRBV5-6 and TRBJ1-3; 7 nucleotides agree with TRBD1. Input material: Tregs from blood. The CDR3 region has the DNA TGTGCCAGCAGCTTGTCGGACAGGTCCTCTGGAAACACCATATATTTT. Translated, it gives CASSLSDRSSGNTIYF.